The rows below give T cell receptor beta chains drawn from one sample of a study of radiation and T cells in renal cell carcinoma. Sequenced by immunoSEQ multiplex PCR; TCRdb stores in-frame clones only, minus some. This sample yields 5,200 or so clones, of which around half are seen a single time; 53% belongs to the top ten. The source material was tumor tissue, sampled from a patient whose treatment included radiotherapy and nephrectomy. The receptor source for this set is a man aged 55 to 70 with renal cell carcinoma. Both conserved end residues are part of each CDR3. A D gene is named only where the DNA matches it firmly. Only some rows state a clone size, as once, few, many or a class for expanded clones.

v_call: TRBV14
d_call: -
clone_size: -
j_call: TRBJ2-5
cdr3_nt: TGTGCCAGCAGCCAAGAGGCCGGGAGTCTTTTGGAGACCCAGTACTTC
cdr3_aa: CASSQEAGSLLETQYF

v_call: TRBV13
d_call: TRBD2
clone_size: -
j_call: TRBJ2-7
cdr3_nt: TGTGCCAGCAGCTTACCCGGGACTAGCGGTACCTACGAGCAGTACTTC
cdr3_aa: CASSLPGTSGTYEQYF

v_call: TRBV2
d_call: -
clone_size: -
j_call: TRBJ1-6
cdr3_nt: TGTGCCAGCACCGTAGGGGACCAGGCCTTTGCACCCCTCCACTTT
cdr3_aa: CASTVGDQAFAPLHF

v_call: TRBV19
d_call: TRBD2
clone_size: medium-sized
j_call: TRBJ2-2
cdr3_nt: TGTGCCAGTATCGATAGCGGGACGTTAACCGGGGAGCTGTTTTTT
cdr3_aa: CASIDSGTLTGELFF

v_call: TRBV2
d_call: TRBD1
clone_size: -
j_call: TRBJ1-2
cdr3_nt: TGTGCCAGCAGTGCTGACAGGGAGGGTGGCTACACCTTC
cdr3_aa: CASSADREGGYTF

v_call: TRBV2
d_call: -
clone_size: -
j_call: TRBJ1-5
cdr3_nt: TGTGCCAGCAGTGGGACGAATCAGCCCCAGCATTTT
cdr3_aa: CASSGTNQPQHF

v_call: TRBV7-6
d_call: -
clone_size: -
j_call: TRBJ1-2
cdr3_nt: TGTGCCAGCAGCTTAGTTTTTAGAGGGAACTATGGCTACACCTTC
cdr3_aa: CASSLVFRGNYGYTF

v_call: TRBV27
d_call: TRBD2
clone_size: few
j_call: TRBJ2-7
cdr3_nt: TGTGCCAGCAGCTCCTCCGGGACTAGCGGGAGATGGTCCTACGAGCAGTACTTC
cdr3_aa: CASSSSGTSGRWSYEQYF

v_call: TRBV7-8
d_call: TRBD2
clone_size: medium-sized
j_call: TRBJ2-7
cdr3_nt: TGTGCCAGCAGCTCGGGACTAGCGGTCAACGAGCAGTACTTC
cdr3_aa: CASSSGLAVNEQYF

v_call: TRBV19
d_call: -
clone_size: few
j_call: TRBJ1-5
cdr3_nt: TGTGCCAGTAGTTTGGCGGGACTCGGGCCCCAGCATTTT
cdr3_aa: CASSLAGLGPQHF

v_call: TRBV2
d_call: -
clone_size: few
j_call: TRBJ2-7
cdr3_nt: TGTGCCAGCAGTGAGTTGGCCTACGAGCAGTACTTC
cdr3_aa: CASSELAYEQYF

v_call: TRBV11-2
d_call: -
clone_size: -
j_call: TRBJ1-1
cdr3_nt: TGTGCCAGCAGCGCGTTAGACTCCCCGGGGTCTGAAGCTTTCTTT
cdr3_aa: CASSALDSPGSEAFF

v_call: TRBV5-4
d_call: -
clone_size: few
j_call: TRBJ1-3
cdr3_nt: TGTGCCAGCAGCTTGGACAGGGCTGGAAACACCATATATTTT
cdr3_aa: CASSLDRAGNTIYF

v_call: TRBV27
d_call: -
clone_size: few
j_call: TRBJ2-1
cdr3_nt: TGTGCCAGCAGTTTAAACCATTACAATGAGCAGTTCTTC
cdr3_aa: CASSLNHYNEQFF

v_call: TRBV18
d_call: TRBD1
clone_size: few
j_call: TRBJ1-5
cdr3_nt: TGTGCCAGCTCACCAGGACAGGGGGAGTTGCAGCCCCAGCATTTT
cdr3_aa: CASSPGQGELQPQHF

v_call: TRBV5-1
d_call: TRBD2
clone_size: -
j_call: TRBJ2-7
cdr3_nt: TGCGCCAGCAGCTCTAGCGGGAGGCTCTACGAGCAGTACTTC
cdr3_aa: CASSSSGRLYEQYF

v_call: TRBV10-1
d_call: -
clone_size: -
j_call: TRBJ2-2
cdr3_nt: TGCGCCAGGACGGGAAGGGAAGGCCGCGCCGGGGAGCTGTTTTTT
cdr3_aa: CARTGREGRAGELFF

v_call: TRBV7-9
d_call: TRBD2
clone_size: -
j_call: TRBJ2-7
cdr3_nt: TGTGCCAGCAGCTTAAGCGGGAGGGAAGACGAGCAGTACTTC
cdr3_aa: CASSLSGREDEQYF

v_call: TRBV7-8
d_call: TRBD2
clone_size: -
j_call: TRBJ2-6
cdr3_nt: TGTGCCAGCAGCTTATCCCTCGATTGGGGAGGGATCTCTGGGGCCAACGTCCTGACTTTC
cdr3_aa: CASSLSLDWGGISGANVLTF

v_call: TRBV9
d_call: TRBD2
clone_size: medium-sized
j_call: TRBJ2-7
cdr3_nt: TGTGCCAGCAGCGTAGATAGCGGGAGGATCGACGAGCAGTACTTC
cdr3_aa: CASSVDSGRIDEQYF

v_call: TRBV19
d_call: -
clone_size: few
j_call: TRBJ2-7
cdr3_nt: TGTGCCAGTAGTATATCCCTGCACCAGGCCAGATACGAGCAGTACTTC
cdr3_aa: CASSISLHQARYEQYF

v_call: TRBV7-6
d_call: TRBD2
clone_size: few
j_call: TRBJ2-7
cdr3_nt: TGTGCCAGCAGCTTTCCCGGGGGGGGATACGAGCAGTACTTC
cdr3_aa: CASSFPGGGYEQYF

v_call: TRBV9
d_call: -
clone_size: -
j_call: TRBJ1-1
cdr3_nt: TGTGCCAGCAGCGTAGTCAGGGCCGAAAACACTGAAGCTTTCTTT
cdr3_aa: CASSVVRAENTEAFF

v_call: TRBV27
d_call: -
clone_size: -
j_call: TRBJ1-1
cdr3_nt: TGTGCCAGCAGTTGGGGGGGAGGGGCCACTGGGGCTTTCTTT
cdr3_aa: CASSWGGGATGAFF

v_call: TRBV29-1
d_call: -
clone_size: -
j_call: TRBJ2-7
cdr3_nt: TGCAGCGTTGATGCCGGGGGTTCAGACGAGCAGTACTTC
cdr3_aa: CSVDAGGSDEQYF

v_call: TRBV2
d_call: -
clone_size: few
j_call: TRBJ1-5
cdr3_nt: TGTGCCAGCAGTGTGGGGGGAGGTGGCAATCAGCCCCAGCATTTT
cdr3_aa: CASSVGGGGNQPQHF

v_call: TRBV5-5
d_call: -
clone_size: -
j_call: TRBJ1-2
cdr3_nt: TGTGCCAGCAGCTTGGTCCCGAGGCTCAACTATGGCTACACCTTC
cdr3_aa: CASSLVPRLNYGYTF

v_call: TRBV7-2
d_call: -
clone_size: -
j_call: TRBJ1-1
cdr3_nt: TGTGCCAGCAGCTCCGGGAGAGGCCCCCGAACGATGAACACTGAAGCTTTCTTT
cdr3_aa: CASSSGRGPRTMNTEAFF

v_call: TRBV30
d_call: -
clone_size: medium-sized
j_call: TRBJ1-2
cdr3_nt: TGTGCCTGGACCAAAAGATCGGGGCTCAACTATGGCTACACCTTC
cdr3_aa: CAWTKRSGLNYGYTF

v_call: TRBV20-1
d_call: -
clone_size: -
j_call: TRBJ2-5
cdr3_nt: TGCAGTGCTGGGGAAGAGACCCAGTACTTC
cdr3_aa: CSAGEETQYF

v_call: TRBV9
d_call: TRBD1
clone_size: once
j_call: TRBJ1-1
cdr3_nt: TGTGCCAGCAGCGTAGGGGCCACAGGGGGTTCAGCTTTCTTT
cdr3_aa: CASSVGATGGSAFF

v_call: TRBV5-1
d_call: -
clone_size: once
j_call: TRBJ1-4
cdr3_nt: TGCGCCAGCAGCTTGGACGGGGCGTCTAATGAAAAACTGTTTTTT
cdr3_aa: CASSLDGASNEKLFF

v_call: TRBV28
d_call: TRBD2
clone_size: large
j_call: TRBJ2-7
cdr3_nt: TGTGCCAGCAGTTTATTGCTAGCGGGAGGTTACGAGCAGTACTTC
cdr3_aa: CASSLLLAGGYEQYF

v_call: TRBV19
d_call: TRBD2
clone_size: medium-sized
j_call: TRBJ2-3
cdr3_nt: TGTGCCAGCCAAATGACTAGCGGGTACACAGATACGCAGTATTTT
cdr3_aa: CASQMTSGYTDTQYF

v_call: TRBV15
d_call: -
clone_size: -
j_call: TRBJ2-1
cdr3_nt: TGTGCCACCAGCAGAGGTATCCGGGGCACACGAGACAATGAGCAGTTCTTC
cdr3_aa: CATSRGIRGTRDNEQFF